This T cell receptor beta chain was captured by sequencing in a study of T-cell memory formation after mild COVID-19. General study points: Later expanders leaned toward CD4+, whereas clones contracting from day 15 to 85 were balanced CD4/CD8.

Regarding this clonotype: Its antigen remains unknown.

CDR3 size: 12 residues. Germline lookup yields CDR1 MNHEY and CDR2 SVGEGT. Trimming took 7 bases from V and 14 from J, leaving 18 bases between them. TCRdb reanalysed the 5' RACE reads using MiXCR and keeps one entry per CDR3 protein. The table includes around 320,000 distinct CDR3 sequences, roughly an eighth detected once. Sequencing was carried out using PBMCs or a T cell subset sorted from them (not recorded which). The sequence was collected from a man between 18 and 35 years old who had mild COVID-19 (a few samples of this study predate the infection). Cell type and time point are not known. The chain couples TRBV6-2 or TRBV6-3 to TRBJ2-1; D is possibly TRBD2 (5 bases). The CDR3 DNA reads as TGTGCCAGCACCGGAGCGGATGCTGAAGAGTTCTTC. Translation gives CASTGADAEEFF.